This TCR beta chain was obtained from a study of T cells in Graves' hyperthyroidism and ophthalmopathy. Study background: Before any treatment, at initial diagnosis, peripheral blood was collected.

At least ten counts were recorded for this clonotype. The V and J ends lost 0 bases and 3 bases respectively, with 12 bases between them. In germline, CDR1 is MGHRA, CDR2 YSYEKL. This CDR3 spans 15 amino acids. Amplification of TCR beta CDR3 regions used RNA as the template. First-round RT-PCR of the TCR CDR3 relied on the HTBI primer set. TCRdb re-called the multiplex PCR reads through MiXCR, storing one row per CDR3 protein. This sample has 500,000 or so distinct CDR3 sequences, with around 15% found just once. V and J are TRBV4-1 and TRBJ2-7; D gene unclear. The sample was blood. This receptor was identified in a woman aged 25-40 years with Graves' ophthalmopathy. The CDR3 is CASSQDLLSSYEQYF. For the CDR3, the DNA is TGCGCCAGCAGCCAAGATCTACTGAGCAGCTACGAGCAGTACTTC.